One sample yielded the 15 T cell receptor beta chains listed below, sequenced in a study of identical twins. One entry per CDR3 protein, called by TCRdb with MiXCR from the 5' RACE reads. The sample lists roughly 240,000 distinct CDR3 sequences, 6.5% to 9% occurring once. The data were also submitted as part of a second study, on yellow fever vaccine responses in identical twins.

Sequencing input: CD8+ T cells sorted from blood. These receptors were taken from a woman aged 18 to 35 in good health.

In its sample, this clonotype was seen many times. The chain links TRBV3-1 to TRBJ1-1; 10 bases line up with TRBD1. The CDR3 is made up of 14 amino acids. Germline lookup yields CDR1 LGHDT and CDR2 YNNKEL (reference sequence). V gave up 5 bases and J gave up 7 bases; unmatched junction bases: 7. This CDR3 reads CASSWRTGGDEAFF. The CDR3 coding sequence is TGTGCCAGCAGCTGGCGGACAGGGGGGGATGAAGCTTTCTTT.

This clonotype came up a few times. Here the CDR3 reads CSPAGDLQGEQFF. The CDR3 coding sequence is TGCAGTCCCGCTGGGGACCTCCAGGGTGAGCAGTTCTTC. V and J are TRBV20-1 and TRBJ2-1, with D perhaps matching TRBD1 or TRBD2 (5 bases each). Germline V CDR1 and CDR2: DFQATT, SNEGSKA (reference sequence). The V end lost 8 bases, the J end lost 9 bases, and 20 bases lay between the germline ends. The CDR3 loop spans 13 amino acids.

This clonotype has a handful of counts. This chain joins TRBV2 and TRBJ2-5; D assignment may be TRBD1 or TRBD2 (5 bases each). V was clipped by 8 bases and J by 4 bases, with 23 bases between them. The CDR3 loop spans 16 amino acids. CDR1 is SNHLY and CDR2 is FYNNEI in the germline V gene. In nucleotides, the CDR3 is TGTGCCAGCCGGCTAGGGGAGCCGGGCTGGTCAGAGACCCAGTACTTC. This codes for CASRLGEPGWSETQYF.

This chain joins TRBV6-1 and TRBJ2-7; D gene ambiguous. Germline CDR1 is MNHNS and CDR2 is SASEGT. The V end was cut by 2 bases, the J end by 0 bases, with 5 bases between. The CDR3 extends over 13 amino acids. The CDR3 DNA reads TGTGCCAGCAGTGAAAACGTCTCCTACGAGCAGTACTTC. Protein product: CASSENVSYEQYF.

This clonotype was picked up many times. The V gene is TRBV12-3 or TRBV12-4, the J gene TRBJ2-3; a weak D match, TRBD2 (5 bases). Trimming shortened V by 5 bases and J by 0 bases, and 18 bases separated the two germline ends. The CDR3 extends over 17 amino acids. DNA for the CDR3: TGTGCCAGCAGTCCATCCAATATGGCGGGTAGCACAGATACGCAGTATTTT. Amino acids: CASSPSNMAGSTDTQYF.

This clonotype was counted only a few times. This rearrangement joins TRBV3-1 to TRBJ2-2; D call uncertain. The V end was cut by 1 base, the J end by 5 bases, with 11 bases between. CDR1 is LGHDT and CDR2 is YNNKEL in the germline V gene (reference sequence). The CDR3 totals 15 residues. Here the CDR3 DNA reads TGTGCCAGCAGCCAAGGACAACGAATTACCGGGGAGCTGTTTTTT. This translates into CASSQGQRITGELFF. Filled out from reference TRBV3-1 and TRBJ2-2, the complete variable domain reads DTAVSQTPKYLVTQMGNDKSIKCEQNLGHDTMYWYKQDSKKFLKIMFSYNNKELIINETVPNRFSPKSPDKAHLNLHINSLELGDSAVYFCASSQGQRITGELFFGEGSRLTVL.

The chain couples TRBV7-9 to TRBJ1-1; TRBD1 agrees at 7 bases. J lost 4 bases, V lost 6 bases, and 11 bases had no gene match. This CDR3 is built from 15 residues. Germline-derived CDR1 and CDR2 are SEHNR and FQNEAQ (reference sequence). CDR3 bases: TGTGCCAGCAGGCCCCCGACAGGGTTGGGCACTGAAGCTTTCTTT. This sequence encodes CASRPPTGLGTEAFF. The full variable domain, rest sourced from reference TRBV7-9 and TRBJ1-1, is DTGVSQNPRHKITKRGQNVTFRCDPISEHNRLYWYRQTLGQGPEFLTYFQNEAQLEKSRLLSDRFSAERPKGSFSTLEIQRTEQGDSAMYLCASRPPTGLGTEAFFGQGTRLTVV.

The table lists this clonotype with a few counts. The rearrangement uses TRBV7-7 and TRBJ2-3; 7 nucleotides line up with TRBD2. Germline loops: CDR1 SSHAT, CDR2 FNYEAQ (reference sequence). V lost 1 base, J lost 0 bases, and 16 bases stayed unmatched. CDR3 length equals 20 residues. For the CDR3, the DNA is TGTGCCAGCAGCTTAGTCCCAGCGGGATTCGAACCCCTAAGCACAGATACGCAGTATTTT. Translated: CASSLVPAGFEPLSTDTQYF. The variable domain in full, completed from reference TRBV7-7 and TRBJ2-3, reads GAGVSQSPRYKVTKRGQDVTLRCDPISSHATLYWYQQALGQGPEFLTYFNYEAQPDKSGLPSDRFSAERPEGSISTLTIQRTEQRDSAMYRCASSLVPAGFEPLSTDTQYFGPGTRLTVL.

The chain employs TRBV28 and TRBJ2-3, with D perhaps TRBD2 (5 bases). Trimming cost V 10 bases and J 3 bases, with 20 bases left between them. CDR1 and CDR2 from the germline V gene are MDHEN and SYDVKM. The CDR3 is 15 residues long. CDR3 nucleotides: TGTGCCACCATTGGGGAGCGGCAACAAACAGATACGCAGTATTTT. This translates into CATIGERQQTDTQYF. Based on the CDR3 plus reference TRBV28 and TRBJ2-3, the full variable domain is DVKVTQSSRYLVKRTGEKVFLECVQDMDHENMFWYRQDPGLGLRLIYFSYDVKMKEKGDIPEGYSVSREKKERFSLILESASTNQTSMYLCATIGERQQTDTQYFGPGTRLTVL.

This clonotype was recorded many times. The chain combines TRBV29-1 with TRBJ2-7; 14 bases align to TRBD2. V was pared by 7 bases and J by 6 bases, with 11 bases of the junction left unmatched. The CDR3 extends over 15 amino acids. Germline CDR1 reads SQVTM; CDR2 reads ANQGSEA. The CDR3, as DNA: TGCAGCGCCTACGGAGCGGGACTAGCGGGAGTCGAGCAGTACTTC. Protein product: CSAYGAGLAGVEQYF.

This clonotype was observed many times. The chain joins TRBV12-3 or TRBV12-4 to TRBJ1-5, with D possibly TRBD1 on 5 matching bases. The V end lost 5 bases, the J end lost 5 bases, and 13 bases lay between the germline ends. CDR3 size: 14 residues. DNA for the CDR3: TGTGCCAGCAGTCTCGGGGACGTATATCAGCCCCAGCATTTT. Its translation: CASSLGDVYQPQHF.

A note on this clonotype: Mismatch with germline at one junction end may stem from a read error. The gene calls are TRBV15 and TRBJ1-1; possible D gene TRBD1, 5 bases. The CDR3 covers 13 residues. Germline V gene sequence: CDR1 LNHNV, CDR2 YYDKDF (reference sequence). In DNA, the CDR3 is TGTGCCACCAGCCGAGACAGTTACACTGAAGCTTTCTTT. Translated: CATSRDSYTEAFF. The whole variable domain, filled in from reference TRBV15 and TRBJ1-1, reads DAMVIQNPRYQVTQFGKPVTLSCSQTLNHNVMYWYQQKSSQAPKLLFHYYDKDFNNEADTPDNFQSRRPNTSFCFLDIRSPGLGDTAMYLCATSRDSYTEAFFGQGTRLTVV.

The chain couples TRBV9 to TRBJ1-2; D is unclear. From germline, CDR1 is SGDLS and CDR2 YYNGEE. The length of the CDR3 is 16 residues. Trimming took off 4 bases at V and 0 bases at J, with 16 bases between the two ends. CDR3 DNA sequence: TGTGCCAGCAGCACCTACACCGGGGATCCTAACTATGGCTACACCTTC. Amino acid sequence: CASSTYTGDPNYGYTF.

This clonotype was detected a few times. The gene calls are TRBV15 and TRBJ2-3; perhaps TRBD2 as D (5 bases). This CDR3 comprises 17 residues. The V end was cut by 5 bases, the J end by 2 bases, with 20 bases between. Germline-derived CDR1 and CDR2 are LNHNV and YYDKDF (reference sequence). CDR3 nucleotide sequence: TGTGCCACCAGCGCCCCCCCCGGAGGCCTAAACACAGATACGCAGTATTTT. Protein product: CATSAPPGGLNTDTQYF.

The sample holds a few counts of this clonotype. The chain combines TRBV9 with TRBJ1-2, with D possibly matching TRBD1 (6 bases). The CDR3 has 13 amino acids. V dropped 3 bases and J dropped 0 bases, with 6 bases sitting between them. The germline CDR1 and CDR2 sequences are SGDLS and YYNGEE. The CDR3 sequence is CASSGTANYGYTF. The CDR3 nucleotides are TGTGCCAGCAGCGGGACAGCTAACTATGGCTACACCTTC. Full variable domain (missing parts from reference TRBV9 and TRBJ1-2): DSGVTQTPKHLITATGQRVTLRCSPRSGDLSVYWYQQSLDQGLQFLIQYYNGEERAKGNILERFSAQQFPDLHSELNLSSLELGDSALYFCASSGTANYGYTFGSGTRLTVV.